The rows below give T cell receptor beta chains drawn from one sample of a study of CD8+ T cells in alopecia areata. Here immunoSEQ multiplex PCR was the method, and the copy in TCRdb shows in-frame clones only, minus some. The sample shows about 270,000 clones, approximately 60% of them seen only once. This specimen consisted of CD4+ T cells sorted from blood, obtained between weeks 51 and 54, from a patient treated with tofacitinib. The receptors stem from a human donor with alopecia areata. CDR3s include the opening cysteine and the closing phenylalanine or tryptophan. Each record gives: J gene, clone size, D gene, V gene, CDR3 protein, CDR3 DNA. D genes are given only for firm matches. Part of the rows lack a size; the others show once, few, many or a class for expanded clones.

j_call: TRBJ2-7; clone_size: .; d_call: .; v_call: TRBV29-1; cdr3_aa: CSVGGRREQYF; cdr3_nt: TGCAGCGTTGGGGGCCGTAGGGAGCAGTACTTC
j_call: TRBJ2-5; clone_size: .; d_call: .; v_call: TRBV5-1; cdr3_aa: CASSGTGETQYF; cdr3_nt: TGCGCCAGCAGCGGAACCGGGGAGACCCAGTACTTC
j_call: TRBJ2-3; clone_size: once; d_call: .; v_call: TRBV29-1; cdr3_aa: CSVFPSPGTQYF; cdr3_nt: TGCAGCGTTTTTCCCTCGCCGGGTACGCAGTATTTT
j_call: TRBJ1-1; clone_size: .; d_call: .; v_call: TRBV29-1; cdr3_aa: CSVAQWDTEAFF; cdr3_nt: TGCAGCGTTGCGCAATGGGACACTGAAGCTTTCTTT
j_call: TRBJ2-5; clone_size: few; d_call: .; v_call: TRBV19; cdr3_aa: CASRRTGAQETQYF; cdr3_nt: TGTGCCAGTAGGAGAACGGGGGCACAAGAGACCCAGTACTTC
j_call: TRBJ2-7; clone_size: .; d_call: .; v_call: TRBV18; cdr3_aa: CASSPVRVPHEQYF; cdr3_nt: TGTGCCAGCTCACCAGTCCGTGTCCCCCACGAGCAGTACTTC
j_call: TRBJ1-1; clone_size: .; d_call: TRBD1; v_call: TRBV6-5; cdr3_aa: CASQQQGAGAFF; cdr3_nt: TGTGCCAGCCAACAACAGGGGGCAGGAGCTTTCTTT
j_call: TRBJ2-7; clone_size: few; d_call: TRBD1; v_call: TRBV23-1; cdr3_aa: CASSQSASQGRTYEQYF; cdr3_nt: TGCGCCAGCAGTCAATCGGCATCACAGGGGCGAACCTACGAGCAGTACTTC
j_call: TRBJ2-1; clone_size: few; d_call: TRBD1; v_call: TRBV9; cdr3_aa: CASSAGTGGMFEQFF; cdr3_nt: TGTGCCAGCAGCGCCGGGACAGGGGGCATGTTTGAGCAGTTCTTC
j_call: TRBJ1-1; clone_size: few; d_call: TRBD1; v_call: TRBV7-8; cdr3_aa: CASSLDLGTGVMNTEAFF; cdr3_nt: TGTGCCAGCAGCTTAGATTTGGGGACAGGGGTTATGAACACTGAAGCTTTCTTT
j_call: TRBJ2-5; clone_size: .; d_call: .; v_call: TRBV20-1; cdr3_aa: CSVGGTQYF; cdr3_nt: TGCAGTGTCGGGGGGACCCAGTACTTC
j_call: TRBJ1-1; clone_size: .; d_call: .; v_call: TRBV11-2; cdr3_aa: CASSRGFQAFF; cdr3_nt: TGTGCCAGCAGCCGGGGGTTCCAGGCTTTCTTT
j_call: TRBJ2-3; clone_size: once; d_call: TRBD2; v_call: TRBV27; cdr3_aa: CASRSTSGERSQYF; cdr3_nt: TGTGCCAGCAGGTCTACTAGCGGGGAAAGGTCGCAGTATTTT
j_call: TRBJ2-3; clone_size: .; d_call: .; v_call: TRBV4-2; cdr3_aa: CASSQDKGYEDTQYF; cdr3_nt: TGTGCCAGCAGCCAAGATAAGGGGTATGAAGATACGCAGTATTTT
j_call: TRBJ2-5; clone_size: .; d_call: TRBD2; v_call: TRBV5-6; cdr3_aa: CASSSGLARGQETQYF; cdr3_nt: TGTGCCAGCAGCTCCGGACTAGCTCGGGGTCAAGAGACCCAGTACTTC
j_call: TRBJ1-1; clone_size: .; d_call: .; v_call: TRBV30; cdr3_aa: CAWSSRGQGRSFF; cdr3_nt: TGTGCCTGGAGTAGTCGGGGCCAGGGGCGTTCTTTCTTT
j_call: TRBJ2-3; clone_size: .; d_call: .; v_call: TRBV27; cdr3_aa: CASSFASGGVSTDTQYF; cdr3_nt: TGTGCCAGCAGTTTTGCCTCTGGAGGGGTTAGCACAGATACGCAGTATTTT
j_call: TRBJ2-2; clone_size: .; d_call: .; v_call: TRBV9; cdr3_aa: CASSARVTNTGELFF; cdr3_nt: TGTGCCAGCAGCGCCCGGGTCACCAACACCGGGGAGCTGTTTTTT
j_call: TRBJ1-6; clone_size: few; d_call: TRBD1; v_call: TRBV18; cdr3_aa: CASSPGTGGGFPLHF; cdr3_nt: TGTGCCAGCTCACCAGGGACAGGGGGCGGATTTCCCCTCCACTTT
j_call: TRBJ2-5; clone_size: .; d_call: TRBD1; v_call: TRBV6-1; cdr3_aa: CASTRDSQETQYF; cdr3_nt: TGTGCCAGCACAAGGGACAGCCAAGAGACCCAGTACTTC
j_call: TRBJ2-5; clone_size: .; d_call: TRBD2; v_call: TRBV25-1; cdr3_aa: CASSDHPQRGVLETQYF; cdr3_nt: TGTGCCAGCAGTGACCACCCACAGCGGGGGGTTCTGGAGACCCAGTACTTC
j_call: TRBJ2-7; clone_size: .; d_call: .; v_call: TRBV5-5; cdr3_aa: CASSQIPTDVYEQYF; cdr3_nt: TGCGCCAGCAGCCAAATCCCAACCGATGTCTACGAGCAGTACTTC
j_call: TRBJ2-7; clone_size: .; d_call: .; v_call: TRBV30; cdr3_aa: CAWSVRYRRQDISYEQYF; cdr3_nt: TGTGCCTGGAGTGTAAGATATCGTCGGCAGGACATCTCCTACGAGCAGTACTTC
j_call: TRBJ2-7; clone_size: .; d_call: .; v_call: TRBV6-5; cdr3_aa: CASSDWASSNEQYF; cdr3_nt: TGTGCCAGCAGTGACTGGGCCTCCTCCAACGAGCAGTACTTC
j_call: TRBJ1-6; clone_size: .; d_call: .; v_call: TRBV9; cdr3_aa: CASSLRPGYNSPLHF; cdr3_nt: TGTGCCAGCAGCCTTCGGCCAGGCTATAATTCACCCCTCCACTTT
j_call: TRBJ2-5; clone_size: .; d_call: .; v_call: TRBV7-7; cdr3_aa: CASSKRGSQETQYF; cdr3_nt: TGTGCTAGCAGCAAAAGGGGTAGCCAGGAGACCCAGTACTTC
j_call: TRBJ2-3; clone_size: .; d_call: .; v_call: TRBV30; cdr3_aa: CAWSVLHTDTQYF; cdr3_nt: TGTGCCTGGAGTGTACTCCATACAGATACGCAGTATTTT
j_call: TRBJ1-1; clone_size: few; d_call: TRBD1; v_call: TRBV30; cdr3_aa: CAWRTGGGLEAFF; cdr3_nt: TGTGCCTGGAGGACGGGAGGGGGCCTGGAAGCTTTCTTT
j_call: TRBJ2-3; clone_size: .; d_call: .; v_call: TRBV29-1; cdr3_aa: CSVPGDTDTQYF; cdr3_nt: TGCAGCGTTCCTGGGGACACAGATACGCAGTATTTT
j_call: TRBJ2-7; clone_size: .; d_call: TRBD1; v_call: TRBV18; cdr3_aa: CASSPLDRGLSYEQYF; cdr3_nt: TGTGCCAGCTCACCACTAGACAGGGGCCTGTCCTACGAGCAGTACTTC
j_call: TRBJ2-6; clone_size: .; d_call: .; v_call: TRBV30; cdr3_aa: CAWSGIQFSGANVLTF; cdr3_nt: TGTGCCTGGAGCGGGATTCAGTTCTCTGGGGCCAACGTCCTGACTTTC
j_call: TRBJ1-5; clone_size: .; d_call: TRBD1; v_call: TRBV7-8; cdr3_aa: CASSLRTGTNQPQHF; cdr3_nt: TGTGCCAGCAGCCTTCGGACAGGAACGAATCAGCCCCAGCATTTT
j_call: TRBJ1-6; clone_size: .; d_call: .; v_call: TRBV30; cdr3_aa: CAWDTPGPSYNSPLHF; cdr3_nt: TGTGCCTGGGATACCCCAGGCCCCTCCTATAATTCACCCCTCCACTTT
j_call: TRBJ2-2; clone_size: .; d_call: .; v_call: TRBV23-1; cdr3_aa: CASSLQWGGGHHTGELFF; cdr3_nt: TGCGCCAGCAGCCTCCAATGGGGAGGGGGACACCACACCGGGGAGCTGTTTTTT
j_call: TRBJ2-1; clone_size: .; d_call: TRBD2; v_call: TRBV5-1; cdr3_aa: CASSPRVAGGVIDEQFF; cdr3_nt: TGCGCCAGCAGCCCCCGGGTAGCGGGGGGTGTTATCGATGAGCAGTTCTTC
j_call: TRBJ1-2; clone_size: .; d_call: .; v_call: TRBV30; cdr3_aa: CAWSGRRVGYGYTF; cdr3_nt: TGTGCCTGGAGCGGGCGCCGAGTCGGGTATGGCTACACCTTC
j_call: TRBJ2-5; clone_size: .; d_call: .; v_call: TRBV30; cdr3_aa: CAWNRDRGETQYF; cdr3_nt: TGTGCCTGGAACCGTGACAGAGGAGAGACCCAGTACTTC
j_call: TRBJ2-7; clone_size: few; d_call: .; v_call: TRBV5-1; cdr3_aa: CASYKETHEQYF; cdr3_nt: TGCGCCAGCTATAAGGAAACCCACGAGCAGTACTTC
j_call: TRBJ2-5; clone_size: .; d_call: .; v_call: TRBV5-1; cdr3_aa: CASSLGHFKQETQYF; cdr3_nt: TGCGCCAGCAGCTTAGGACACTTTAAGCAAGAGACCCAGTACTTC
j_call: TRBJ1-2; clone_size: .; d_call: .; v_call: TRBV29-1; cdr3_aa: CSVEMGPNVLGGYTF; cdr3_nt: TGCAGCGTTGAAATGGGACCGAACGTATTAGGTGGCTACACCTTC
j_call: TRBJ2-3; clone_size: once; d_call: .; v_call: TRBV29-1; cdr3_aa: CSVVGTRGAVSTDTQYF; cdr3_nt: TGCAGCGTTGTTGGGACCCGGGGGGCCGTTAGCACAGATACGCAGTATTTT
j_call: TRBJ2-4; clone_size: .; d_call: TRBD1; v_call: TRBV15; cdr3_aa: CATSRGETGTGDNIQYF; cdr3_nt: TGTGCCACCAGCAGAGGCGAAACCGGGACAGGGGATAACATTCAGTACTTC